These 8 T cell receptor beta chains originate from one sample sequenced in a study of CD8 T cells in ankylosing spondylitis. MiXCR, run by TCRdb on the 5' RACE reads, gives a single entry per CDR3 protein. The data contain about 300,000 distinct CDR3 sequences, around 10% of them singletons. The material sequenced was blood, either unsorted or a sorted T cell fraction (not recorded which). The receptors stem from a female donor with ankylosing spondylitis or in good health (not recorded which).

A single count supports this clonotype. One end of the junction does not line up with germline, which may come from a read error. This sequence joins TRBV5-1 and TRBJ2-3; TRBD1 matches at 9 bases. Germline V gene lookup returns CDR1 SGHRS and CDR2 YFSETQ. This CDR3 is built from 15 residues. The CDR3 region is CASSLGTGSTDKQYF. CDR3 nucleotide sequence: TGCGCCAGCAGCCTTGGGACAGGGTCGACAGATAAGCAGTATTTT.

This clonotype showed up many times. One end of the junction fails to match germline, which may point to a read error. The chain recombines TRBV12-3 or TRBV12-4 with TRBJ2-2; D is ambiguous. CDR3 size: 13 residues. CDR3 DNA: TGCGCCAGCAGCTTGATGGGGACCGGGGAGCTGTTTTTT. It translates to CASSLMGTGELFF.

J is TRBJ2-5 and V is TRBV18; a possible D gene is TRBD2 (6 bases). CDR1 and CDR2 from the germline V gene are KGHSH and LQKENI. The CDR3 has 15 residues. V lost 2 bases to trimming and J lost 2 bases, with 12 bases between them. The CDR3 spells CASSPAGQLQETQYF. CDR3 nucleotide sequence: TGTGCCAGCTCACCAGCGGGGCAGCTACAAGAGACCCAGTACTTC.

There are many counts of this clonotype. The chain joins TRBV4-3 to TRBJ2-3; D is undetermined. Trimming took off 0 bases at V and 1 base at J, with 14 bases between the two ends. The CDR3 totals 17 residues. The germline gives CDR1 LGHNA, CDR2 YSLEER. CDR3 DNA sequence: TGCGCCAGCAGCCAAGATTCGCAAGGCCTTGGCACAGATACGCAGTATTTT. This encodes CASSQDSQGLGTDTQYF.

This clonotype occurred many times. This rearrangement joins TRBV20-1 to TRBJ2-1; 8 bases map to TRBD2. The CDR3 totals 17 residues. Germline CDR1 reads DFQATT; CDR2 reads SNEGSKA (reference sequence). With V trimmed by 2 bases and J by 1 base, 10 bases remained unmatched. The CDR3 here is CSARSRGGAGSYNEQFF. CDR3 nucleotide sequence: TGCAGTGCTAGATCACGGGGGGGGGCAGGGTCCTACAATGAGCAGTTCTTC.

This clonotype was found a few times. The genes are TRBV7-2 and TRBJ1-2; D remains unclear. Germline CDR1 SGHTA, CDR2 FQGNSA. Trimming took off 1 base at V and 2 bases at J, with 8 bases between the two ends. The CDR3 is 14 residues long. DNA for the CDR3: TGTGCCAGCAGCTTAGATAAGGGAAACTATGGCTACACCTTC. Its protein is CASSLDKGNYGYTF.

This clonotype turned up a few times. The CDR3 loop is CASSLDSGGDEQYF. CDR3 coding DNA: TGCGCCAGCAGCTTGGATAGCGGGGGGGACGAGCAGTACTTC. This chain links TRBV5-1 with TRBJ2-7; 11 nucleotides match TRBD2. J was trimmed by 5 bases and V by 0 bases; bases with no gene match: 1. Per the germline V gene, CDR1 is SGHRS and CDR2 is YFSETQ. The CDR3 extends over 14 amino acids.

This clonotype was seen many times. The V gene is TRBV7-2, the J gene TRBJ2-1; TRBD2 might be the D (5 bases). This CDR3 region has 13 residues. V gave up 4 bases and J gave up 9 bases, with 13 bases separating them. Germline-derived CDR1 and CDR2 are SGHTA and FQGNSA. CDR3 region: CASSSLGEGEQFF. The CDR3 bases are TGTGCCAGCAGCTCCCTAGGAGAGGGTGAGCAGTTCTTC.